These T cell receptor beta chains were read from a single sample in a study of blood T cell repertoires in COVID-19. Only in-frame clones appear in the TCRdb table, and some are missing; sequencing was by immunoSEQ multiplex PCR. The sample lists about 46,000 clones; roughly 85% were seen once. What was sequenced was peripheral blood. Receptors originate from a human donor in a cohort sampled during active COVID-19. The donor label of this sample is uncertain. CDR3s include the opening cysteine and the closing phenylalanine or tryptophan. A D gene is named only where the DNA matches it firmly. A clone size is listed for some rows: how often the clone was seen (once, few, many), or a class if it is expanded.

size: .
D: TRBD2
J: TRBJ2-2
V: TRBV7-2
DNA: TGTGCCAGCAGGCAAAGCGGGGGGGCCAAGACCGGGGAGCTGTTTTTT
CDR3: CASRQSGGAKTGELFF

size: .
D: TRBD1
J: TRBJ2-7
V: TRBV5-4
DNA: TGTGCCAGCAGCTTGGGGGGGGGACAGGGTTACGAGCAGTACTTC
CDR3: CASSLGGGQGYEQYF

size: .
D: TRBD2
J: TRBJ2-3
V: TRBV11-2
DNA: TGTGCCAGCAGCGTGCCTAGCGGGGGGAGCACAGATACGCAGTATTTT
CDR3: CASSVPSGGSTDTQYF

size: .
D: .
J: TRBJ1-1
V: TRBV20-1
DNA: TGCAGTGCTAGTTTCGGGGGGGGCACTGAAGCTTTCTTT
CDR3: CSASFGGGTEAFF

size: .
D: TRBD1
J: TRBJ1-5
V: TRBV10-3
DNA: TGTGCCATCAGTGAGTCAGGACAGGTCAATCAGCCCCAGCATTTT
CDR3: CAISESGQVNQPQHF

size: .
D: .
J: TRBJ1-6
V: TRBV19
DNA: TGTGCCAGTAGTATAGCCAGGGGTGGTTACTATAATTCACCCCTCCACTTT
CDR3: CASSIARGGYYNSPLHF

size: .
D: TRBD1
J: TRBJ2-7
V: TRBV6-5
DNA: TGTGCCAGCAGGCAGGGGGCAGTGAGCGAGCAGTACTTC
CDR3: CASRQGAVSEQYF

size: .
D: TRBD1
J: TRBJ2-1
V: TRBV27
DNA: TGTGCCAGCAGTTTAATCGGGACAGGAGTCAATGAGCAGTTCTTC
CDR3: CASSLIGTGVNEQFF

size: .
D: .
J: TRBJ2-5
V: TRBV5-6
DNA: TGTGCCAGCAGCTTTGTGGCCCAAGAGACCCAGTACTTC
CDR3: CASSFVAQETQYF

size: .
D: TRBD1
J: TRBJ1-5
V: TRBV4-3
DNA: TGCGCCAGCAGTTCCAGGGGGCAAGGAGACAATCAGCCCCAGCATTTT
CDR3: CASSSRGQGDNQPQHF

size: .
D: .
J: TRBJ2-2
V: TRBV2
DNA: TGTGCCAGCAGTGTCGGGCAGGGTAATGCCGGGGAGCTGTTTTTT
CDR3: CASSVGQGNAGELFF

size: .
D: TRBD1
J: TRBJ1-2
V: TRBV10-3
DNA: TGTGCCGCATGGGACAGGGGGCGAGGCGGCTACACCTTC
CDR3: CAAWDRGRGGYTF

size: .
D: .
J: TRBJ1-2
V: TRBV7-9
DNA: TGTGCCAGCAGCTCCGGACAGACAAACTATGGCTACACCTTC
CDR3: CASSSGQTNYGYTF

size: .
D: TRBD1
J: TRBJ1-6
V: TRBV7-3
DNA: TGTGCCAGCAGCTCCAGGGGACAGGGGAATTCTCCCCTCCACTTT
CDR3: CASSSRGQGNSPLHF

size: .
D: .
J: TRBJ1-5
V: TRBV19
DNA: TGTGCCAGTAGTCTTCGACAGGATAGCAATCAGCCCCAGCATTTT
CDR3: CASSLRQDSNQPQHF

size: .
D: .
J: TRBJ2-3
V: TRBV7-2
DNA: TGTGCCAGCAGCGCCGGGACTGCTGCGAATACGCAGTATTTT
CDR3: CASSAGTAANTQYF

size: .
D: .
J: TRBJ2-3
V: TRBV7-9
DNA: TGTGCCAGCAGCTTAGAGGCAGGGGGCACAGATACGCAGTATTTT
CDR3: CASSLEAGGTDTQYF

size: .
D: TRBD1
J: TRBJ2-2
V: TRBV9
DNA: TGTGCCAGCAGCGTGGGCCCTTACAGGGGGACGGGGACCGGGGAGCTGTTTTTT
CDR3: CASSVGPYRGTGTGELFF

size: .
D: .
J: TRBJ2-5
V: TRBV27
DNA: TGTGCCAGCAGTTTGAGGGAGTACCAAAAGACCCAGTACTTC
CDR3: CASSLREYQKTQYF

size: .
D: TRBD1
J: TRBJ1-2
V: TRBV19
DNA: TGTGCCAGTAGTAGGACAGGGGCCGGCTACACCTTC
CDR3: CASSRTGAGYTF

size: .
D: .
J: TRBJ1-4
V: TRBV14
DNA: TGTGCCAGCAGCCAAGATAGAGCAACTAATGAAAAACTGTTTTTT
CDR3: CASSQDRATNEKLFF

size: .
D: .
J: TRBJ1-3
V: TRBV30
DNA: TGTGCCTGGAGTGTGTCGAGATCGGGAAACACCATATATTTT
CDR3: CAWSVSRSGNTIYF

size: .
D: .
J: TRBJ2-1
V: TRBV4-3
DNA: TGCGCCAGCAGCCAAGGCAACTACCACAATGAGCAGTTCTTC
CDR3: CASSQGNYHNEQFF

size: .
D: .
J: TRBJ1-1
V: TRBV3-1/TRBV3-2
DNA: TGTGCCAGCAGCCTGACAGGCGCGAACACTGAAGCTTTCTTT
CDR3: CASSLTGANTEAFF

size: .
D: .
J: TRBJ2-3
V: TRBV5-1
DNA: TGCGCCAGCAGCTTCGGGAGTAGAAGAGGGGATACGCAGTATTTT
CDR3: CASSFGSRRGDTQYF

size: .
D: .
J: TRBJ1-5
V: TRBV4-1
DNA: TGCGCCAGCAGCCAAGAGGGGCAGGGGAGACAGCCCCAGCATTTT
CDR3: CASSQEGQGRQPQHF

size: .
D: .
J: TRBJ2-3
V: TRBV2
DNA: TGTGCCAGCACTCGGGACGGAGGGGCAGATACGCAGTATTTT
CDR3: CASTRDGGADTQYF

size: .
D: .
J: TRBJ1-4
V: TRBV4-3
DNA: TGCGCCAGCAGCCAAGATCAATCTGAAAAACTGTTTTTT
CDR3: CASSQDQSEKLFF

size: .
D: .
J: TRBJ1-4
V: TRBV7-2
DNA: TGTGCCAGCAGCATCGGACAGATAACTAATGAAAAACTGTTTTTT
CDR3: CASSIGQITNEKLFF

size: .
D: .
J: TRBJ1-5
V: TRBV7-9
DNA: TGTGCCAGCAGCTTGGAGGAACAGCCCCAGCATTTT
CDR3: CASSLEEQPQHF

size: .
D: .
J: TRBJ2-3
V: TRBV7-3
DNA: TGTGCCAGCAGCCCAGGGGTGGGCCCGCTCAACACAGATACGCAGTATTTT
CDR3: CASSPGVGPLNTDTQYF

size: .
D: .
J: TRBJ1-6
V: TRBV10-3
DNA: TGTGCCATCAGTGACGCAAAGGGGCAGGTCGCTTCACCCCTCCACTTT
CDR3: CAISDAKGQVASPLHF

size: .
D: .
J: TRBJ1-5
V: TRBV2
DNA: TGTGCCAGCAGTGTAGACGGACAAGACAATCAGCCCCAGCATTTT
CDR3: CASSVDGQDNQPQHF

size: .
D: .
J: TRBJ1-5
V: TRBV9
DNA: TGTGCCAGCAGCGTAGTCTCCAGGGTTAGCAATCAGCCCCAGCATTTT
CDR3: CASSVVSRVSNQPQHF

size: .
D: .
J: TRBJ2-1
V: TRBV3-1/TRBV3-2
DNA: TGTGCCAGCAGCCAAGATAGGGGGTTGGGGGAGCAGTTCTTC
CDR3: CASSQDRGLGEQFF

size: .
D: .
J: TRBJ1-3
V: TRBV19
DNA: TGTGCCAGTAGCGAGGCGGGCTCTGGAAACACCATATATTTT
CDR3: CASSEAGSGNTIYF

size: medium-sized
D: .
J: TRBJ2-1
V: TRBV7-9
DNA: TGTGCCAGCAGCTTAGCGTCGGATGAGCAGTTCTTC
CDR3: CASSLASDEQFF

size: once
D: .
J: TRBJ2-7
V: TRBV7-2
DNA: TGTGCCAGCAGCCTAGACGGCTCCTACGAGCAGTACTTC
CDR3: CASSLDGSYEQYF

size: .
D: TRBD2
J: TRBJ2-1
V: TRBV29-1
DNA: TGCAGCGTGGAGGGGACTAGCGGGGGGGCCCTCAATGAGCAGTTCTTC
CDR3: CSVEGTSGGALNEQFF

size: .
D: TRBD1
J: TRBJ1-6
V: TRBV5-1
DNA: TGCGCCAGCAGCGCGGGACAGGGGGGCAATTCACCCCTCCACTTT
CDR3: CASSAGQGGNSPLHF

size: .
D: TRBD1
J: TRBJ2-7
V: TRBV3-1/TRBV3-2
DNA: TGTGCCAGCAGCCCCCGGGACAGATACTACGAGCAGTACTTC
CDR3: CASSPRDRYYEQYF

size: .
D: TRBD1
J: TRBJ2-5
V: TRBV2
DNA: TGTGCCAGCACCCCGACAGGGGGCGGAGGAGAGACCCAGTACTTC
CDR3: CASTPTGGGGETQYF

size: once
D: .
J: TRBJ2-1
V: TRBV18
DNA: TGTGCCAGCTCATCGGACATGAGCTCCTACAATGAGCAGTTCTTC
CDR3: CASSSDMSSYNEQFF

size: .
D: .
J: TRBJ2-7
V: TRBV11-2
DNA: TGTGCCAGCAGCCCCGAGAGGGTAACCACACAGCAGTACTTC
CDR3: CASSPERVTTQQYF

size: .
D: .
J: TRBJ2-1
V: TRBV9
DNA: TGTGCCAGCAGCGTAGGTCAGGGCAGCTCCTACAATGAGCAGTTCTTC
CDR3: CASSVGQGSSYNEQFF

size: .
D: TRBD2
J: TRBJ2-2
V: TRBV18
DNA: TGTGCCAGCTCATCACTTTCTCTAGCGGGAAGGAACACCGGGGAGCTGTTTTTT
CDR3: CASSSLSLAGRNTGELFF

size: .
D: TRBD1
J: TRBJ2-1
V: TRBV2
DNA: TGTGCCAGAGACAGGGGGAATGCCTACAATGAGCAGTTCTTC
CDR3: CARDRGNAYNEQFF

size: once
D: .
J: TRBJ2-1
V: TRBV7-5
DNA: TGTGCCAGAAGCTACCGGGAGGGGACAGACAATGAGCAGTTCTTC
CDR3: CARSYREGTDNEQFF

size: .
D: TRBD1
J: TRBJ1-2
V: TRBV2
DNA: TGTGCCATCTGGGCCGGGACAGGGGGAAACTATGGCTACACCTTC
CDR3: CAIWAGTGGNYGYTF

size: .
D: .
J: TRBJ2-2
V: TRBV5-1
DNA: TGCGCCAGCAGCTTTCAGGCCGGAGGCGGGGAGCTGTTTTTT
CDR3: CASSFQAGGGELFF

size: .
D: .
J: TRBJ1-5
V: TRBV6-5
DNA: TGTGCCAGCAGTTACTCGCGGGGGGCGGGTCAGCCCCAGCATTTT
CDR3: CASSYSRGAGQPQHF

size: .
D: TRBD1
J: TRBJ2-1
V: TRBV13
DNA: TGTGCCAGCAGCTCCCAACAGGGGGCAGGCTACAATGAGCAGTTCTTC
CDR3: CASSSQQGAGYNEQFF

size: few
D: .
J: TRBJ2-7
V: TRBV6-1
DNA: TGTGCCAGCAGTGAGCCAGGGGCCTACGAGCAGTACTTC
CDR3: CASSEPGAYEQYF

size: .
D: .
J: TRBJ1-5
V: TRBV27
DNA: TGTGCCAGCAGTCCCCGGACAGATGGTCAGCCCCAGCATTTT
CDR3: CASSPRTDGQPQHF

size: .
D: .
J: TRBJ2-7
V: TRBV4-1
DNA: TGCGCCAGCAGCCAAGTTTCGGGTCCCGAGCAGTACTTC
CDR3: CASSQVSGPEQYF

size: .
D: TRBD2
J: TRBJ2-3
V: TRBV4-1
DNA: TGCGCCAGCAGCCCTGAGGGCGGGGGGGCGATAGATACGCAGTATTTT
CDR3: CASSPEGGGAIDTQYF

size: .
D: TRBD1
J: TRBJ2-3
V: TRBV7-2
DNA: TGTGCCAGCAGTCAGGGGGCGGGAACAGATACGCAGTATTTT
CDR3: CASSQGAGTDTQYF

size: .
D: TRBD1
J: TRBJ2-3
V: TRBV10-1
DNA: TGCGCCAGCAGAAGGGGGCAAGACACAGATACGCAGTATTTT
CDR3: CASRRGQDTDTQYF

size: few
D: TRBD1
J: TRBJ2-3
V: TRBV19
DNA: TGTGCCAGTACCCAACGGCGAACAGGGGGTCCAGATACGCAGTATTTT
CDR3: CASTQRRTGGPDTQYF

size: .
D: .
J: TRBJ2-6
V: TRBV27
DNA: TGTGCCAGCAGCCACGGCTCTGGGGCCAACGTCCTGACTTTC
CDR3: CASSHGSGANVLTF